This TCR beta chain was captured in a study of OX40 agonist ivuxolimab in advanced cancers. At the level of the study: Those enrolled were 82.7% male, with a mean age of about 60 years and ages from about 20 to 90.

Clones were read by immunoSEQ multiplex PCR, and TCRdb kept only the in-frame ones, dropping some. This sample has approximately 99,000 clones; approximately 95% occur once, and the top ten carry approximately 0.2%. On cycle 4 day 1 and cycle 7 day 1, as well as at baseline, blood was sampled. The source was CD4+ or CD8+ T cells sorted from blood, collected in a trial of the OX40 agonist ivuxolimab. The clonotype was recovered from an adult with an advanced solid tumor such as melanoma, head and neck, liver or kidney cancer.

Written as DNA, the CDR3 is TGTGCCATCAACCGACTAGCGGACAATGAGCAGTTCTTC. It translates to CAINRLADNEQFF. The V and J genes are TRBV10-3 and TRBJ2-1, with TRBD2 identical over 9 bases. Germline V gene lookup returns CDR1 ENHRY and CDR2 SYGVKD. J gave up 5 bases and V 7 bases, and 3 bases lay outside the gene matches. The length of the CDR3 is 13 residues.